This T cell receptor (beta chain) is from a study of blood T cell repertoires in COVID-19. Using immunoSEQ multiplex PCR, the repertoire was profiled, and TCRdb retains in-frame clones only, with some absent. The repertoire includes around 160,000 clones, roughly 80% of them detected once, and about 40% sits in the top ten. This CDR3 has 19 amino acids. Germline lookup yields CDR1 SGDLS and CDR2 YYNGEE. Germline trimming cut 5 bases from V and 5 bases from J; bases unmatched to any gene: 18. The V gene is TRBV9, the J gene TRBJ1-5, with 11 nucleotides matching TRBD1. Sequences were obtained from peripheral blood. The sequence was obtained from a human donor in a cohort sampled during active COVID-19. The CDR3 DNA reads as TGTGCCAGCAGTACCAAACCCGGGACAGGGGGGGGAATGGATCAGCCCCAGCATTTT. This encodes CASSTKPGTGGGMDQPQHF.